This T cell receptor beta chain was sequenced in a study of T cell responses to AZD1222 COVID-19 vaccine. Points from the study as a whole: CD4 TCRs covered the whole spike, strongest at regions 160-218 and 743-854. Baseline serostatus was positive in only six AZD1222 recipients.

The assay was immunoSEQ multiplex PCR, and TCRdb's table has in-frame clones only and misses some. The profile covers about 85,000 clones, with approximately 87% appearing a single time and around 6.7% taken by the ten largest. This clone turned up a few times. The antigen remains undetermined. V shed 6 bases and J shed 3 bases, with 15 bases lying between them. The length of the CDR3 is 14 residues. Germline CDR1 and CDR2: SNHLY and FYNNEI. The sequences come from peripheral blood, collected on day 0 of AZD1222 vaccination. The chain carries TRBV2 and TRBJ2-7; unclear D gene. This sequence originates from an adult in good health. In nucleotides, the CDR3 is TGTGCCAGCAGCTGGCGGTCGGTGTTCTACGAGCAGTACTTC. Translation: CASSWRSVFYEQYF.